Reported below is one T cell receptor (beta chain). The antigen is unknown. This entry is derived from a study of persistence of HIV-infected CD4 T cells. Overall study: Median time on suppressive ART was seven to eight years. Study-wide points: The rare CMV-responding cells with HIV-1 proviruses were not separately TCR-sequenced. Degenerate expanded CDR3beta sequences were enriched among CMV- and Gag-responding cells.

The length of the CDR3 is 12 residues. V lost 7 bases, J lost 5 bases, and 5 bases stayed unmatched. Germline CDR1 and CDR2: SQVTM and ANQGSEA. Sequencing used immunoSEQ version 4 in survey mode. Clones were sequenced by immunoSEQ multiplex PCR, and TCRdb holds only the in-frame ones, with some missing. The data hold over 25,000 clones, with 65% to 90% observed a single time. Cells were stimulated with CMV-infected fibroblast lysates at about 10 ug/mL. CD40L/CD69 double-negative CD45RO-high memory CD4+ T cells were collected. This sequence originates from an adult man with HIV who was CMV-seropositive. The rearrangement links TRBV29-1 to TRBJ1-2; the match to TRBD1 covers 9 bases. Sequences were derived from CD4+ T cells sorted from PBMCs after approximately 19-hour stimulation, sampled from a patient who received antiretroviral therapy. The CDR3 sequence is CSGDREMYGYTF. The CDR3 region has the DNA TGCAGCGGGGACAGGGAGATGTATGGCTACACCTTC.